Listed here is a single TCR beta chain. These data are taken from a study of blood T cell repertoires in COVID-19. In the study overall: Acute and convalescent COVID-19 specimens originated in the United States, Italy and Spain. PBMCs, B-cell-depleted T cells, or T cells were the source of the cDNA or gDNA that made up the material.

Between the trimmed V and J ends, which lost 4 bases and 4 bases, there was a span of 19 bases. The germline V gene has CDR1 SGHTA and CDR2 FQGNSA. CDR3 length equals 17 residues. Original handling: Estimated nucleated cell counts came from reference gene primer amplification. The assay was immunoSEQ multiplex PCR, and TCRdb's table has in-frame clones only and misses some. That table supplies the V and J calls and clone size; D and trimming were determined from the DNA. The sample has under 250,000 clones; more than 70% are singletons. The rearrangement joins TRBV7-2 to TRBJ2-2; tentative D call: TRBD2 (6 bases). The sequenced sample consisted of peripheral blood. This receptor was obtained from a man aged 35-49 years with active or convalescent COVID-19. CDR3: CASSSIKWVAATGELFF. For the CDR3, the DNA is TGTGCCAGCAGCTCTATAAAGTGGGTAGCGGCCACCGGGGAGCTGTTTTTT.